This T cell receptor (beta chain) was obtained from a study of technical replicates of blood from a few donors. Libraries were prepared by immunoSEQ multiplex PCR; TCRdb keeps only in-frame clonotypes and omits some of them. The sample has about 59,000 clones, approximately 83% seen once. The CDR3 length is 20 residues. Trimming shortened V by 0 bases and J by 0 bases, and 20 bases separated the two germline ends. Germline values: CDR1 LGHNT, CDR2 FRNRAP. This receptor was taken from a human donor in good health. Some clones in this sample may be carry-over from other donors' samples. Sequencing was done on a sample of PBMCs. V and J are TRBV12-5 and TRBJ2-2; D perhaps matches TRBD2 (6 bases). The CDR3 bases are TGTGCTAGTGGTTTGGTCGGCCCTCCGGGAGCGCACCCGAACACCGGGGAGCTGTTTTTT. Translation: CASGLVGPPGAHPNTGELFF.